These 25 T cell receptor beta chains share one sample of origin, sequenced in a study of blood T cell repertoires in COVID-19. Profiling relied on immunoSEQ multiplex PCR, and the TCRdb table lists in-frame clones only, not all of them. The sample includes roughly 290,000 clones, more than 75% seen only once; the top ten take approximately 2%. Sample: peripheral blood. The source of these receptors is a woman aged 25 to 39 who had recovered from COVID-19.

There are a few counts of this clone. V is TRBV7-8 and J is TRBJ1-5; 8 bases line up with TRBD1. After removal of 5 bases from V and 7 bases from J, the junction contained 7 bases not matched to a gene. This CDR3 is 14 amino acids long. Germline lookup yields CDR1 SGHVS and CDR2 FQNEAQ. For the CDR3, the DNA is TGTGCCAGCAGCGTGACAGGGGCCCAGCAGCCCCAGCATTTT. Residues: CASSVTGAQQPQHF.

V is TRBV6-5 and J is TRBJ1-2; TRBD1 might be the D (6 bases). The CDR3 extends over 15 amino acids. Per the germline V gene, CDR1 is MNHEY and CDR2 is SVGAGI. The V end lost 8 bases, the J end lost 8 bases, and 24 bases lay between the germline ends. Here the CDR3 reads CASGPLAVGGRGYTF. The CDR3 nucleotides read TGTGCCAGCGGCCCCCTCGCCGTAGGGGGTAGGGGCTACACCTTC.

This chain connects TRBV19 to TRBJ2-7, with TRBD1 as a possible D gene (6 bases). Deletions cut 4 bases from V and 5 bases from J, with 12 bases between. CDR3 length: 13 residues. Germline lookup yields CDR1 LNHDA and CDR2 SQIVND (reference sequence). The CDR3, as DNA: TGTGCCAGTAGTAGTGACAGGTTCCACGAGCAGTACTTC. Protein product: CASSSDRFHEQYF.

This chain connects TRBV28 to TRBJ2-7; the match to TRBD1 covers 7 bases. Trimming at V came to 6 bases and at J to 3 bases, leaving 5 bases not matched to a gene. The CDR3 is 13 residues long. The V gene's germline CDR1 is MDHEN and CDR2 SYDVKM. Here the CDR3 reads CASRGTGDYEQYF. CDR3 sequence (DNA): TGTGCCAGCAGGGGAACAGGGGACTACGAGCAGTACTTC. The full variable domain, in which reference TRBV28 and TRBJ2-7 provide the parts outside the CDR3, is DVKVTQSSRYLVKRTGEKVFLECVQDMDHENMFWYRQDPGLGLRLIYFSYDVKMKEKGDIPEGYSVSREKKERFSLILESASTNQTSMYLCASRGTGDYEQYFGPGTRLTVT.

This clone was seen more than once but under ten times. The rearrangement links TRBV2 to TRBJ1-5, with TRBD1 matching 9 bases. Germline CDR1 SNHLY, CDR2 FYNNEI. The CDR3 runs 14 residues. V shed 8 bases and J 4 bases; nucleotides not matched to a gene: 6. CDR3 sequence (DNA): TGTGCCAGCCGGGACAGGGCGAGGAATCAGCCCCAGCATTTT. Encoded protein: CASRDRARNQPQHF.

This clone was picked up a small number of times. The rearrangement links TRBV27 to TRBJ2-7; the match to TRBD2 covers 9 bases. The CDR3 length is 14 residues. V dropped 6 bases and J dropped 2; count of bases not matched to a gene: 5. In germline, CDR1 is MNHEY, CDR2 SMNVEV (reference sequence). The CDR3 coding sequence is TGTGCCAGCAGCAAGCTAGCGGGGCCCTACGAGCAGTACTTC. Its translation: CASSKLAGPYEQYF.

Notes on this clone: Within the sample, other DNA sequences also encode this same CDR3. J is TRBJ1-5 and V is TRBV19, with TRBD1 identical over 8 bases. Germline CDR1 LNHDA, CDR2 SQIVND (reference sequence). V lost 6 bases to trimming and J lost 2 bases; unmatched junction nucleotides: 3. The CDR3 contains 14 residues. The CDR3 here is CASSGTGGNQPQHF. CDR3 bases: TGTGCCAGTAGCGGGACAGGTGGCAATCAGCCCCAGCATTTT.

This clone showed up just once. The chain employs TRBV29-1 and TRBJ2-7; D is possibly TRBD2 (5 bases). Germline V gives CDR1 SQVTM, CDR2 ANQGSEA. This CDR3 spans 12 amino acids. V was clipped by 8 bases and J by 2 bases, with 13 bases between them. The CDR3 region is CSIVGGPYEQYF. The CDR3 coding sequence is TGCAGCATCGTTGGCGGGCCCTACGAGCAGTACTTC.

The chain carries TRBV4-1 and TRBJ2-3; a weak D match, TRBD2 (6 bases). The CDR3 sequence is 18 residues long. Germline assignment: CDR1 MGHRA and CDR2 YSYEKL. V was shortened by 0 bases and J by 0 bases, with 16 bases between the two germline ends. CDR3: CASSQEGGHGYSTDTQYF. The CDR3 region has the DNA TGCGCCAGCAGCCAAGAGGGAGGCCACGGTTATAGCACAGATACGCAGTATTTT.

V and J are TRBV4-1 and TRBJ2-7, with D unresolved. The CDR3 spans 13 residues. Trimming took off 2 bases at V and 6 bases at J, with 11 bases between the two ends. Germline-derived CDR1 and CDR2 are MGHRA and YSYEKL. The CDR3 protein is CASSQLGVREQYF. The CDR3 DNA reads TGCGCCAGCAGCCAATTAGGAGTGCGCGAGCAGTACTTC.

The chain employs TRBV5-1 and TRBJ2-7; tentative D call: TRBD2 (5 bases). The CDR3 extends over 11 amino acids. CDR1 and CDR2 (germline): SGHRS, YFSETQ. Between the trimmed V and J ends, which lost 7 bases and 7 bases, there was a span of 12 bases. CDR3 nucleotide sequence: TGCGCCAGCCCGGGGTACCGGGAGCAGTACTTC. Its protein product is CASPGYREQYF. Supplemented by reference TRBV5-1 and TRBJ2-7, the full variable domain reads KAGVTQTPRYLIKTRGQQVTLSCSPISGHRSVSWYQQTPGQGLQFLFEYFSETQRNKGNFPGRFSGRQFSNSRSEMNVSTLELGDSALYLCASPGYREQYFGPGTRLTVT.

The rearrangement joins TRBV9 to TRBJ2-7, with D possibly being TRBD2 (5 bases). V lost 4 bases, J lost 4 bases, and 21 bases lay in between. The CDR3 sequence is 16 residues long. Germline-derived CDR1 and CDR2 are SGDLS and YYNGEE. CDR3 sequence (DNA): TGTGCCAGCAGCCTCCCCGAGGGCCCCGAATTTTACGAGCAGTACTTC. It is translated as CASSLPEGPEFYEQYF.

V is TRBV10-2 and J is TRBJ2-1; D not resolved. The CDR3 has 13 residues. Per the germline V gene, CDR1 is WSHSY and CDR2 is SAAADI. Trimming shortened V by 3 bases and J by 8 bases, and 11 bases separated the two germline ends. CDR3 coding DNA: TGCGCCAGCAGTGACGTCCCTAGTCATGAGCAGTTCTTC. Its translation is CASSDVPSHEQFF.

V and J are TRBV7-8 and TRBJ1-2, with D possibly matching TRBD1 (6 bases). CDR1 is SGHVS and CDR2 is FQNEAQ in the germline V gene. V was shortened by 1 base and J by 8 bases, with 20 bases between the two germline ends. This CDR3 is built from 16 residues. CDR3 loop: CASSLDGAGDEGGYTF. The CDR3 nucleotides are TGTGCCAGCAGCTTAGATGGGGCAGGGGACGAGGGAGGCTACACCTTC.

The rearrangement joins TRBV20-1 to TRBJ2-1; weak D call: TRBD1 (5 bases). V lost 7 bases and J 9 bases, leaving 13 bases between the germline ends. CDR3 length: 11 amino acids. CDR1 and CDR2 (germline): DFQATT, SNEGSKA (reference sequence). Written as DNA, the CDR3 is TGCAGTGGGGGCCTGAGTGTTGAGCAGTTCTTC. Translating it yields CSGGLSVEQFF.

This chain uses TRBV18 with TRBJ1-5; weak D call: TRBD1 (6 bases). Germline-derived CDR1 and CDR2 are KGHSH and LQKENI. This CDR3 contains 14 residues. V lost 2 bases, J lost 5 bases, and 10 bases lay in between. The CDR3 bases are TGTGCCAGCTCACCAAAACAGGGACATCAGCCCCAGCATTTT. This gives the protein CASSPKQGHQPQHF. Based on the CDR3 plus reference TRBV18 and TRBJ1-5, the full variable domain is NAGVMQNPRHLVRRRGQEARLRCSPMKGHSHVYWYRQLPEEGLKFMVYLQKENIIDESGMPKERFSAEFPKEGPSILRIQQVVRGDSAAYFCASSPKQGHQPQHFGDGTRLSIL.

The chain links TRBV29-1 to TRBJ2-7; the match to TRBD1 covers 12 bases. V was clipped by 7 bases and J by 6 bases; unmatched bases: 7. The germline V gene encodes CDR1 SQVTM and CDR2 ANQGSEA. The CDR3 extends over 13 amino acids. The DNA of the CDR3 is TGCAGCGCCCCGGGACAGGGGGCTGGCGAGCAGTACTTC. The encoded protein is CSAPGQGAGEQYF.

V usage is TRBV4-1 and J usage is TRBJ1-6; the D is unclear. V dropped 0 bases and J dropped 10 bases, with 7 bases sitting between them. This CDR3 has 13 amino acids. In germline, CDR1 is MGHRA, CDR2 YSYEKL. As DNA, the CDR3 is TGCGCCAGCAGCCAAGATTCGGGATCACCCCTCCACTTT. Translated, it gives CASSQDSGSPLHF.

This rearrangement joins TRBV29-1 to TRBJ2-2; no clear D. The germline V gene has CDR1 SQVTM and CDR2 ANQGSEA. V was shortened by 4 bases and J by 1 base, with 13 bases between the two germline ends. The CDR3 is made up of 15 amino acids. The CDR3 nucleotides read TGCAGCGTTGTAAAGACTGGCGGGAACACCGGGGAGCTGTTTTTT. It specifies CSVVKTGGNTGELFF.

This chain links TRBV29-1 with TRBJ2-1; 10 bases match TRBD2. CDR1 is SQVTM, CDR2 ANQGSEA, per germline. V dropped 6 bases and J dropped 6; count of bases not matched to a gene: 8. The CDR3 covers 14 residues. DNA for the CDR3: TGCAGCGTGCGGACTAGCGGACTGTTCAATGAGCAGTTCTTC. Residues: CSVRTSGLFNEQFF.

The gene calls are TRBV5-4 and TRBJ2-3, with TRBD1 matching 9 bases. From germline, CDR1 is SGHNT and CDR2 YYREEE (reference sequence). The CDR3 loop spans 16 amino acids. Losses at the gene ends were 4 bases for V and 2 bases for J; bases not matched to a gene: 8. As DNA, the CDR3 is TGTGCCAGCAGCCCGGGACAGGGAGACCACACAGATACGCAGTATTTT. This translates into CASSPGQGDHTDTQYF.

This clone was found a few times. The chain uses TRBV6-5 and TRBJ1-5; D is unresolved. CDR3 length: 13 amino acids. V gave up 8 bases and J gave up 4 bases, with 12 bases separating them. Germline values: CDR1 MNHEY, CDR2 SVGAGI. The CDR3 sequence: CASWAGANQPQHF. For the CDR3, the DNA is TGTGCCAGCTGGGCGGGTGCGAATCAGCCCCAGCATTTT.

This clone was seen just once. The gene calls are TRBV30 and TRBJ1-1, with a weak D call TRBD1 (6 bases). The V gene's germline CDR1 is GTSNPN and CDR2 SVGIG (reference sequence). V was trimmed by 4 bases and J by 4 bases, leaving 13 bases between them. The CDR3 is made up of 13 amino acids. CDR3 residues: CAWKAGEFTEAFF. The DNA of the CDR3 is TGTGCCTGGAAGGCAGGGGAGTTCACTGAAGCTTTCTTT.

V gene TRBV5-6 combines with J gene TRBJ2-7, with a tentative D call TRBD2 (5 bases). The CDR3 has 15 amino acids. Between the trimmed V and J ends, which lost 4 bases and 1 base, there was a span of 15 bases. Germline lookup yields CDR1 SGHDT and CDR2 YYEEEE. The CDR3 sequence is CASSIRTSRSYEQYF. CDR3 DNA: TGTGCCAGCAGCATACGGACTTCTCGGTCCTACGAGCAGTACTTC.

The rearrangement links TRBV27 to TRBJ2-7, with D maybe TRBD2 (6 bases). The length of the CDR3 is 14 residues. CDR1 and CDR2 from the germline V gene are MNHEY and SMNVEV (reference sequence). V shed 7 bases and J shed 5 bases, with 18 bases lying between them. In DNA form, the CDR3 reads TGTGCCAGCACGGTACGGAGGGGTGGACACGAGCAGTACTTC. The encoded protein is CASTVRRGGHEQYF.